A single sample is the source of the 32 T cell receptor beta chains below, sequenced in a study of Graves' ophthalmopathy and Graves' hyperthyroidism listed by TCRdb under 2018. This sample was sequenced with an Illumina HiSeq 2000. For repertoire sequencing, TCR beta CDR3 regions were amplified from RNA transcripts. A first-round RT-PCR used HTBI primers with the Qiagen OneStep RT-PCR kit, followed by a second-round multiplex PCR, size selection and purification. Using fastp at Q25 and MiXCR, TCRdb reprocessed the public reads and kept productive beta chains. Each CDR3 protein gets just one entry, which takes the most common genes and DNA from the rows behind it. This sample lists roughly 410,000 distinct CDR3 sequences; roughly 14% were detected once. The top ten clones comprise approximately 7% of the sample. The sequencing sample was made of peripheral blood. The source is a woman between 18 and 29 years old with stable Graves' hyperthyroidism. Donor details come from another sample of the same person, matched by shared clones.

This sequence joins TRBV6-2 or TRBV6-3 and TRBJ2-2; 8 nucleotides agree with TRBD1. Unmatched junction bases numbered 14, after V lost 10 bases and J lost 4 bases. CDR1 MNHEY and CDR2 SVGEGT come from the germline V gene. The CDR3 is 16 amino acids. As DNA, the CDR3 is TGTGCCACCTCTCGGGTCAGGGGGCAAGGCACCGGGGAGCTGTTTTTT. Its protein is CATSRVRGQGTGELFF.

This clonotype was observed a few times. The chain uses TRBV5-1 and TRBJ1-1; TRBD1 is a possible D gene (5 bases). Between the trimmed V and J ends, which lost 0 bases and 3 bases, there was a span of 12 bases. Germline-derived CDR1 and CDR2 are SGHRS and YFSETQ. The CDR3 is 15 residues long. The CDR3 DNA is TGCGCCAGCAGCTTGGGGGGTTCACAGGACACTGAAGCTTTCTTT. It specifies CASSLGGSQDTEAFF.

This clonotype was counted ten times or more. The chain joins TRBV4-1 to TRBJ2-5; a weak D match, TRBD1 (5 bases). With 0 bases removed from V and 0 bases from J, the gap between germline ends came to 8 bases. The CDR3 extends over 15 amino acids. Germline CDR1 reads MGHRA; CDR2 reads YSYEKL. The CDR3 protein is CASSQDGADQETQYF. In DNA, the CDR3 is TGCGCCAGCAGCCAAGATGGGGCAGACCAAGAGACCCAGTACTTC.

This clonotype was observed many times. This chain uses TRBV6-2 or TRBV6-3 with TRBJ2-2; 10 nucleotides line up with TRBD1. Germline loops: CDR1 MNHEY, CDR2 SVGEGT. The CDR3 is 18 residues long. Trimming removed 1 base from V and 6 bases from J; junction bases left unmatched: 11. CDR3 protein: CASSYLPPGQGFSGELFF. Here the CDR3 DNA reads TGTGCCAGCAGTTACTTACCTCCGGGACAGGGGTTTTCCGGGGAGCTGTTTTTT.

This clonotype is a singleton in its sample. The chain combines TRBV20-1 with TRBJ2-6, with a tentative D call TRBD1 (5 bases). The V end lost 0 bases, the J end lost 4 bases, and 13 bases lay between the germline ends. The CDR3 length is 16 residues. The germline V gene encodes CDR1 DFQATT and CDR2 SNEGSKA (reference sequence). CDR3 bases: TGCAGTGCTAGAGATCTTTCAGGGCCCGGGGCCAACGTCCTGACTTTC. Residues: CSARDLSGPGANVLTF.

Ten or more counts support this clonotype. The chain has TRBV6-1 and TRBJ1-5; 8 bases line up with TRBD1. This CDR3 spans 13 amino acids. Trimming removed 10 bases from V and 3 bases from J; junction bases left unmatched: 5. Germline V lookup: CDR1 MNHNS, CDR2 SASEGT. CDR3 amino acids: CATQTGVNQPQHF. CDR3 DNA sequence: TGTGCCACCCAGACAGGGGTCAATCAGCCCCAGCATTTT.

In this sample, this clonotype turned up a few times. The genes are TRBV3-1 and TRBJ2-5, with 10 bases identical to TRBD2. This CDR3 is 14 amino acids long. Germline lookup yields CDR1 LGHDT and CDR2 YNNKEL (reference sequence). The ends lost 6 bases at V and 4 bases at J; junction bases unmatched: 5. The CDR3 DNA reads TGTGCCAGCAGACAACTAGCGGGAAGAGAGACCCAGTACTTC. Translating it yields CASRQLAGRETQYF.

This clonotype was seen repeatedly, ten times or more. The chain combines TRBV6-2 or TRBV6-3 with TRBJ2-4; D is ambiguous. Germline V gives CDR1 MNHEY, CDR2 SVGEGT. V gave up 4 bases and J gave up 0 bases, with 7 bases separating them. This CDR3 has 14 residues. Written as DNA, the CDR3 is TGTGCCAGCAGTTGGGCCCTAGCCAAAAACATTCAGTACTTC. As protein: CASSWALAKNIQYF.

On this clonotype itself: Here the CDR3 omits its conserved ending phenylalanine or tryptophan, so a read error is the likely source. It is unclear where the CDR3 begins or ends on the DNA, so no DNA is shown, and the CDR3 is as TCRdb lists it. The rearrangement uses TRBV12-3 or TRBV12-4 and TRBJ1-5; the table's TRBD1 call for D was not verified on the DNA. The CDR3 length is 14 residues, termini included. Here the CDR3 reads CASRGEGSYQPQHV.

The sample holds many counts of this clonotype. The CDR3 nucleotides are TGTGCCAGCATCCTGGACAGGGGCACTGAAGCTTTCTTT. It encodes CASILDRGTEAFF. The chain joins TRBV7-2 to TRBJ1-1, with 9 bases matching TRBD1. Germline V lookup: CDR1 SGHTA, CDR2 FQGNSA. This CDR3 comprises 13 residues. V shed 7 bases, J shed 4 bases, and the junction held 4 bases outside the gene matches.

The J gene is TRBJ1-5, the V gene TRBV15, with D uncertain. CDR3 size: 13 residues. V was trimmed by 4 bases and J by 1 base, leaving 5 bases between them. The V gene's germline CDR1 is LNHNV and CDR2 YYDKDF (reference sequence). The chain's CDR3 is CATSKDSNQPQHF. The CDR3 DNA follows: TGTGCCACCAGCAAGGACAGCAATCAGCCCCAGCATTTT.

The rearrangement links TRBV6-2 or TRBV6-3 to TRBJ1-1; D remains unclear. Germline V gives CDR1 MNHEY, CDR2 SVGEGT. This CDR3 is 13 amino acids long. The ends were cut back, 0 bases at V and 10 bases at J, with 12 bases in the middle. The CDR3 DNA follows: TGTGCCAGCAGTTACTCGGGGTCTTTTGGAGCTTTCTTT. Its protein product is CASSYSGSFGAFF.

This clonotype was counted at least ten times. CDR3 sequence: CASSLTGQRGNTGELFF. The CDR3 region has the DNA TGTGCCAGCAGCTTGACGGGTCAGCGGGGCAACACCGGGGAGCTGTTTTTT. The chain is built from TRBV11-2 and TRBJ2-2, with 7 positions matching TRBD2. Losses at the gene ends were 3 bases for V and 2 bases for J; bases not matched to a gene: 9. The CDR3 loop spans 17 amino acids. The germline CDR1 and CDR2 sequences are SGHAT and FQNNGV.

The V gene is TRBV18, the J gene TRBJ1-2, with 10 bases matching TRBD1. Germline CDR1 is KGHSH and CDR2 is LQKENI. Losses at the gene ends were 5 bases for V and 2 bases for J; bases not matched to a gene: 17. The CDR3 spans 19 residues. CDR3 sequence: CASSSNNPGTGVTNYGYTF. The CDR3 DNA reads TGTGCCAGCTCATCAAACAACCCCGGGACAGGGGTAACAAACTATGGCTACACCTTC.

Many counts were recorded for this clonotype. This chain links TRBV5-1 with TRBJ2-2, with TRBD1 matching over 10 bases. The trim removed 2 bases at V and 6 bases at J, leaving 1 base unmatched. The CDR3 has 14 amino acids. CDR1 and CDR2 from the germline V gene are SGHRS and YFSETQ. The CDR3 here is CASSFGQGAGELFF. In nucleotides, the CDR3 is TGCGCCAGCAGCTTCGGACAGGGGGCCGGGGAGCTGTTTTTT. Full variable domain (rest looked up from reference TRBV5-1 and TRBJ2-2): KAGVTQTPRYLIKTRGQQVTLSCSPISGHRSVSWYQQTPGQGLQFLFEYFSETQRNKGNFPGRFSGRQFSNSRSEMNVSTLELGDSALYLCASSFGQGAGELFFGEGSRLTVL.

This clonotype was detected many times. The V call is TRBV6-1, the J call TRBJ2-7; perhaps TRBD1 as D (5 bases). V lost 7 bases to trimming and J lost 3 bases, with 22 bases between them. CDR1 and CDR2 (germline): MNHNS, SASEGT. The CDR3 loop spans 16 amino acids. CDR3 coding DNA: TGTGCCAGCACCCATGCCCCTGACAGTGCAGTCTACGAGCAGTACTTC. Residues: CASTHAPDSAVYEQYF.

The sample holds many counts of this clonotype. The chain combines TRBV6-1 with TRBJ2-2, with a possible D match to TRBD1 (5 bases). In germline, CDR1 is MNHNS, CDR2 SASEGT. The CDR3 runs to 14 residues. V was cut by 6 bases and J by 1 base, with 9 bases left in between. The CDR3 region is CASRPDRNTGELFF. The DNA of the CDR3 is TGTGCCAGCAGACCCGACAGGAACACCGGGGAGCTGTTTTTT.

For this clonotype: A clone one base away is much larger, so this may be a read error. The chain uses TRBV19 and TRBJ1-5; D gene ambiguous. The V end was cut by 4 bases, the J end by 0 bases, with 13 bases between. Germline V gene sequence: CDR1 LNHDA, CDR2 SQIVND (reference sequence). This CDR3 spans 16 amino acids. This chain's CDR3 is CASSTATTHSNQPQHF. The CDR3 DNA sequence: TGTGCCAGTAGTACGGCGACTACTCATAGCAATCAGCCCCAGCATTTT.

This clonotype was observed at least ten times. V and J are TRBV15 and TRBJ1-2; D might be TRBD1 (5 bases). Germline values: CDR1 LNHNV, CDR2 YYDKDF (reference sequence). This CDR3 is 13 amino acids long. Trimming removed 4 bases from V and 8 bases from J, with 14 bases in between. CDR3 coding DNA: TGTGCCACCAGCACTGAGGGAGGGGACGGCTACACCTTC. Translating gives CATSTEGGDGYTF.

This clonotype was seen ten or more times. V usage is TRBV6-2 or TRBV6-3 and J usage is TRBJ1-2; tentatively, D is TRBD1 (5 bases). Looked up from germline, CDR1 is MNHEY and CDR2 is SVGEGT. The V end lost 7 bases, the J end lost 3 bases, and 15 bases lay between the germline ends. CDR3 size: 14 residues. The CDR3 region has the DNA TGTGCCAGCATCGGGACCCGAGGAGACTATGGCTACACCTTC. Amino acid sequence: CASIGTRGDYGYTF.

The rearrangement links TRBV24-1 to TRBJ1-2, with 9 bases lining up with TRBD1. V lost 4 bases to trimming and J lost 4 bases; unmatched junction nucleotides: 6. Germline V gene lookup returns CDR1 KGHDR and CDR2 SFDVKD. This CDR3 has 15 residues. CDR3 in DNA: TGTGCCACCAGTGACCGGACAGGGGAAACCTATGGCTACACCTTC. Translation: CATSDRTGETYGYTF.

The gene calls are TRBV7-9 and TRBJ2-2; D gene ambiguous. The CDR3 contains 13 residues. CDR1 and CDR2 from the germline V gene are SEHNR and FQNEAQ (reference sequence). Between the trimmed V and J ends, which lost 5 bases and 7 bases, there was a span of 11 bases. Here the CDR3 DNA reads TGTGCCAGCAGCCCCCCCTCAATCGGGGAGCTGTTTTTT. It is translated as CASSPPSIGELFF.

This clonotype was seen ten or more times. The chain combines TRBV12-3 or TRBV12-4 with TRBJ2-4; D is unclear. The V gene lost 6 bases and the J gene lost 2 bases, with 11 bases spanning the gap. This CDR3 contains 14 residues. The DNA of the CDR3 is TGTGCCAGCAGCCCGGGTTTAACCAAAAACATTCAGTACTTC. It translates to CASSPGLTKNIQYF.

This clonotype was seen at least ten times. The chain recombines TRBV27 with TRBJ1-5, with TRBD1 as a possible D gene (5 bases). The CDR3 totals 14 residues. Germline CDR1 MNHEY, CDR2 SMNVEV (reference sequence). V was clipped by 2 bases and J by 5 bases, with 10 bases between them. CDR3 loop: CASSLTRGDQPQHF. The DNA of the CDR3 is TGTGCCAGCAGTTTAACCCGGGGGGATCAGCCCCAGCATTTT.

This clonotype appeared many times. V usage is TRBV29-1 and J usage is TRBJ1-1, with D uncertain. The germline gives CDR1 SQVTM, CDR2 ANQGSEA. The CDR3 totals 11 residues. Trimming took off 5 bases at V and 0 bases at J, with 4 bases between the two ends. The CDR3 bases are TGCAGCGTTCAGATGAACACTGAAGCTTTCTTT. Protein sequence: CSVQMNTEAFF. The variable domain in full, completed from reference TRBV29-1 and TRBJ1-1, reads SAVISQKPSRDICQRGTSLTIQCQVDSQVTMMFWYRQQPGQSLTLIATANQGSEATYESGFVIDKFPISRPNLTFSTLTVSNMSPEDSSIYLCSVQMNTEAFFGQGTRLTVV.

This clonotype appeared many times. This chain links TRBV6-2 or TRBV6-3 with TRBJ2-2, with TRBD2 matching over 10 bases. CDR1 and CDR2 (germline): MNHEY, SVGEGT. This CDR3 has 17 residues. The V gene end was trimmed by 2 bases and the J gene end by 1 base; junction bases not matched to a gene: 4. This chain's CDR3 is CASSYERLAGNTGELFF. For the CDR3, the DNA is TGTGCCAGCAGTTACGAGAGACTAGCGGGGAACACCGGGGAGCTGTTTTTT.

This clonotype came up many times. The V gene is TRBV7-2, the J gene TRBJ2-5; D is unclear. Germline CDR1 is SGHTA and CDR2 is FQGNSA. Trimming stripped 3 bases from V and 6 bases from J, with 14 bases between. The CDR3 spans 14 residues. CDR3 residues: CASSFSIHDKTQYF. CDR3 nucleotides: TGTGCCAGCAGCTTTTCGATTCACGACAAGACCCAGTACTTC.

This clonotype was seen ten or more times. V and J are TRBV20-1 and TRBJ2-7, with 11 nucleotides matching TRBD1. Germline CDR1 reads DFQATT; CDR2 reads SNEGSKA (reference sequence). The length of the CDR3 is 15 residues. Trimming at V came to 4 bases and at J to 5 bases, leaving 10 bases not matched to a gene. This CDR3 reads CSATDPGQGDHEQYF. CDR3 nucleotide sequence: TGCAGTGCTACTGACCCGGGACAGGGGGACCACGAGCAGTACTTC.

This clonotype was recorded many times. The chain uses TRBV20-1 and TRBJ1-5, with D tentatively TRBD1 (5 bases). The CDR3 sequence is 16 residues long. Germline lookup yields CDR1 DFQATT and CDR2 SNEGSKA (reference sequence). Trimming removed 4 bases at V and 6 bases at J, with 22 bases between. The CDR3 protein is CSATTKLQGSGQPQHF. CDR3 bases: TGCAGTGCTACCACAAAGCTTCAGGGAAGCGGTCAGCCCCAGCATTTT.

The chain recombines TRBV2 with TRBJ2-2; possibly TRBD2 for D (6 bases). V dropped 0 bases and J dropped 6 bases, with 11 bases sitting between them. CDR1 is SNHLY, CDR2 FYNNEI, per germline. CDR3 size: 15 residues. In DNA form, the CDR3 reads TGTGCCAGCAGTGAAGCGGGGGGTTACGCCGGGGAGCTGTTTTTT. Translation gives CASSEAGGYAGELFF. Complete variable domain (other parts from reference TRBV2 and TRBJ2-2): EPEVTQTPSHQVTQMGQEVILRCVPISNHLYFYWYRQILGQKVEFLVSFYNNEISEKSEIFDDQFSVERPDGSNFTLKIRSTKLEDSAMYFCASSEAGGYAGELFFGEGSRLTVL.

The sample holds many counts of this clonotype. The chain is built from TRBV28 and TRBJ2-2, with 8 positions matching TRBD1. From germline, CDR1 is MDHEN and CDR2 SYDVKM. The junction had 5 bases not matched to a gene; V was cut back by 2 bases and J by 9 bases. The CDR3 extends over 14 amino acids. The CDR3 is CASSLPGQGRELFF. CDR3 in DNA: TGTGCCAGCAGTTTACCTGGACAGGGCCGGGAGCTGTTTTTT.

This clonotype was detected ten times or more. V and J are TRBV6-5 and TRBJ1-1, with D unclear. Germline assignment: CDR1 MNHEY and CDR2 SVGAGI. V was shortened by 6 bases and J by 3 bases, with 8 bases between the two germline ends. The CDR3 contains 12 residues. The CDR3 DNA reads as TGTGCCAGCAGCCTGACCTACACTGAAGCTTTCTTT. This translates into CASSLTYTEAFF.